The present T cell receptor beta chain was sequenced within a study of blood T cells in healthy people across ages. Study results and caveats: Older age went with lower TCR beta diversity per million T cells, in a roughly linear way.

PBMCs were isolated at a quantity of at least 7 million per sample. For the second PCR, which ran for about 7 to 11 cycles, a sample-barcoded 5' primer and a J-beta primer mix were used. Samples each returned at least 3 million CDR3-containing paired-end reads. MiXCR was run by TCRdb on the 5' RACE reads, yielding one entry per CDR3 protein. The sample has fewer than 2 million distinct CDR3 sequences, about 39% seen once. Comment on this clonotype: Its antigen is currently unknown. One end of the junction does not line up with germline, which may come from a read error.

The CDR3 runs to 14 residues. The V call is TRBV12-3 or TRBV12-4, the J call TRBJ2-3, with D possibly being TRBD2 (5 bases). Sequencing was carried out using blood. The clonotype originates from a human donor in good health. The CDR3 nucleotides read TGTGCCAGCAGGGACGGCTCTAGCACAGATGCGCAGTATTTT. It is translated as CASRDGSSTDAQYF.